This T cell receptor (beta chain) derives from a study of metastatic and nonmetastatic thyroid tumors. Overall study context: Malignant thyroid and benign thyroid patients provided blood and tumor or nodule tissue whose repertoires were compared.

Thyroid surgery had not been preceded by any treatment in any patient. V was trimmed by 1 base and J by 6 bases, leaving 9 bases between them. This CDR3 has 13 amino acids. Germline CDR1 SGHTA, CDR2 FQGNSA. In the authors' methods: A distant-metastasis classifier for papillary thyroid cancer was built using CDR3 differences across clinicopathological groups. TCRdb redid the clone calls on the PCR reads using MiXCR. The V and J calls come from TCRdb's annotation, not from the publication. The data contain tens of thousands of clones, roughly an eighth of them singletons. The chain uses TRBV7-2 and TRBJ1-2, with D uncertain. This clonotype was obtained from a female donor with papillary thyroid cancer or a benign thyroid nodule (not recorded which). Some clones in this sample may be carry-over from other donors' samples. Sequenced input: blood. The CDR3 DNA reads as TGTGCCAGCAGCTTAGTCTATGGGGATGGCTACACCTTC. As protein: CASSLVYGDGYTF.